A selection of T cell receptor beta chains follows, all from one sample in a study of graft-versus-host responses after intestinal transplantation. Assay: immunoSEQ multiplex PCR; the TCRdb copy retains only in-frame clones and omits some. Of roughly 23,000 clones listed, over 90% were seen once; the top ten hold around 2%. The source was PBMCs, collected almost 40 days after intestinal transplant. These receptor sequences come from a human patient who received an intestinal transplant, so some T cells may come from the graft donor. CDR3s include the opening cysteine and the closing phenylalanine or tryptophan. D genes are given only for firm matches. The size field is filled for only some rows; it gives once, few, many or a size class.

TRBD2,NA,TRBV4-2,TRBJ2-5,TGTGCCAGCAGCACTCGAGCGGGAAGGGTCGTAGAGACCCAGTACTTC,CASSTRAGRVVETQYF
NA,NA,TRBV21-1,TRBJ2-7,TGTGCCAGCAGCTCATTCCCGGGACCCGCGGATTACGAGCAGTACTTC,CASSSFPGPADYEQYF
TRBD1,NA,TRBV15,TRBJ2-7,TGTGCCACCAGCGTACAGGGGCGCCATGACTACGAGCAGTACTTC,CATSVQGRHDYEQYF
TRBD2,NA,TRBV30,TRBJ2-7,TGTGCCTGGAGTGTAGCGGGGTACGAGCAGTACTTC,CAWSVAGYEQYF
NA,NA,TRBV25-1,TRBJ2-1,TGTGCCAGCTCGCTGAGCTCCTACAATGAGCAGTTCTTC,CASSLSSYNEQFF
NA,NA,TRBV6-5,TRBJ1-1,TGTGCCAGCAGCCCGCGGACCTTCGGGACTGAAGCTTTCTTT,CASSPRTFGTEAFF
TRBD1,NA,TRBV7-6,TRBJ1-1,TGTGCCAGCAGCTTTGACAGGGCAATGAACACTGAAGCTTTCTTT,CASSFDRAMNTEAFF
NA,NA,TRBV20-1,TRBJ2-3,TGCAGTGCTAGACGCGGCGGTACGCAGTATTTT,CSARRGGTQYF
TRBD1,NA,TRBV25-1,TRBJ2-7,TGTGCCAGCAGTGCGTTCAGGGGGTACGAGCAGTACTTC,CASSAFRGYEQYF
NA,NA,TRBV7-6,TRBJ2-2,TGTGCCAGCAGCTTAGTCCCGGGGGCTGCGAACACCGGGGAGCTGTTTTTT,CASSLVPGAANTGELFF
NA,NA,TRBV18,TRBJ2-7,TGTGCCAGCTCACCACTGAGCAGGAAGATCCTCATTCGTCCGGGATGCTGG,CASSPLSRKILIRPGCW
NA,NA,TRBV5-1,TRBJ2-2,TGCGCCAGCAGCGTACAGGGTATAGGCACCGGGGAGCTGTTTTTT,CASSVQGIGTGELFF
TRBD1,NA,TRBV2,TRBJ2-1,TGTGCCGCTCTCGGGACAGGGGATAATGAGCAGTTCTTC,CAALGTGDNEQFF
TRBD1,NA,TRBV6-5,TRBJ2-1,TGTGCCAGCAGTTTCGCCAGTGACAGGGAATATGAGCAGTTCTTC,CASSFASDREYEQFF
NA,NA,TRBV6-6,TRBJ1-1,TGTGCCAGCAGTTTTGGCCGCGCCTACACTGAAGCTTTCTTT,CASSFGRAYTEAFF
TRBD1,once,TRBV5-6,TRBJ2-7,TGTGCCAGCAGCCCTACACCGACAGGGACCTACGAGCAGTACTTC,CASSPTPTGTYEQYF
NA,NA,TRBV14,TRBJ1-6,TGTGCCAGCAGCCAAGATGCGGGGGGCAGACATAATTCACCCCTCCACTTT,CASSQDAGGRHNSPLHF
TRBD1,NA,TRBV9,TRBJ1-2,TGTGCCAGCAGCACGGGACAGGGGGCTGAGGGCTACACCTTC,CASSTGQGAEGYTF
NA,NA,TRBV28,TRBJ1-5,TGTGCCAGTATCCTCAAGGCTTCGGGAAATCAGCCCCAGCATTTT,CASILKASGNQPQHF
NA,NA,TRBV4-2,TRBJ1-1,TGTGCCAGCAGCCAAGCCCGAGGAAGGGACACTGAAGCTTTCTTT,CASSQARGRDTEAFF
NA,NA,TRBV28,TRBJ2-1,TGTGCCAGCACCACCATCTTCCAGTCTATCTCCTACAATGAGCAGTTCTTC,CASTTIFQSISYNEQFF
NA,few,TRBV6-6,TRBJ2-3,TGTGCCAGCAGGAACTACGGGAATAAGCAGTATTTT,CASRNYGNKQYF
NA,NA,TRBV19,TRBJ2-7,TGTGCCAGCCCAAGGGCAGAACAAGGCTACGAGCAGTACTTC,CASPRAEQGYEQYF
TRBD2,NA,TRBV7-9,TRBJ2-1,TGTGCCAGCAGCTTAGTTGGTAGCGGGACCAACAATGAGCAGTTCTTC,CASSLVGSGTNNEQFF
TRBD2,NA,TRBV28,TRBJ2-1,TGTGCCAGCAGTCCGCCACTAGCGGGAGTGAATGAGCAGTTCTTC,CASSPPLAGVNEQFF